The 19 T cell receptor beta chains listed next were all sequenced from one sample in a study of blood T cell repertoires in COVID-19. Generated by immunoSEQ multiplex PCR, the TCRdb table keeps only in-frame clones and is missing some. This sample has roughly 40,000 clones; 92% occur once, and the top ten carry 8% to 9.5%. Specimen: peripheral blood. The receptors shown here come from a man between 45 and 60 years old with active COVID-19.

The chain couples TRBV28 to TRBJ2-2, with D maybe TRBD1 (5 bases). The CDR3 sequence is 15 residues long. Germline loops: CDR1 MDHEN, CDR2 SYDVKM. The germline V and J ends were trimmed by 5 bases and 6 bases, with 16 bases remaining between them. The CDR3 here is CASSHTGVLAGELFF. CDR3 DNA: TGTGCCAGCAGTCATACAGGTGTTCTGGCCGGGGAGCTGTTTTTT.

The V gene is TRBV5-1, the J gene TRBJ2-3; 11 bases agree with TRBD2. Per the germline V gene, CDR1 is SGHRS and CDR2 is YFSETQ. Trimming removed 0 bases from V and 0 bases from J; junction bases left unmatched: 3. The CDR3 has 17 amino acids. The CDR3 reads CASSLAWTSGSTDTQYF. The CDR3 DNA sequence: TGCGCCAGCAGCTTGGCCTGGACTAGCGGGAGCACAGATACGCAGTATTTT.

The chain uses TRBV7-2 and TRBJ2-7; D is perhaps TRBD1 (6 bases). This CDR3 comprises 14 residues. Trimming left V 3 bases short and J 7 bases short, with 16 bases between. Germline CDR1 SGHTA, CDR2 FQGNSA. For the CDR3, the DNA is TGTGCCAGCAGCTTGGTACAGGGTGTTGGGGAGCAGTACTTC. Protein product: CASSLVQGVGEQYF.

V gene TRBV6-4 combines with J gene TRBJ1-5; tentatively, D is TRBD1 (5 bases). The CDR3 is 13 amino acids. CDR1 and CDR2 (germline): MRHNA, SNTAGT. Trimming cost V 3 bases and J 9 bases, with 12 bases left between them. CDR3 loop: CASSEQDGGPQHF. CDR3 sequence (DNA): TGTGCCAGCAGTGAACAGGACGGGGGGCCCCAGCATTTT.

This rearrangement joins TRBV7-8 to TRBJ1-5; D is unclear. This CDR3 has 14 residues. V was trimmed by 5 bases and J by 7 bases, leaving 15 bases between them. Germline-derived CDR1 and CDR2 are SGHVS and FQNEAQ. CDR3 in amino acids: CASSNTEPLQPQHF. The DNA for the CDR3 is TGTGCCAGCAGCAATACAGAGCCTTTGCAGCCCCAGCATTTT.

The rearrangement joins TRBV27 to TRBJ1-1; D gene ambiguous. V was shortened by 6 bases and J by 3 bases, with 17 bases between the two germline ends. Germline CDR1 MNHEY, CDR2 SMNVEV (reference sequence). There are 15 residues in the CDR3. In DNA form, the CDR3 reads TGTGCCAGCAGACCCCTCGCCCCCGGGGACACTGAAGCTTTCTTT. This sequence encodes CASRPLAPGDTEAFF.

The chain uses TRBV5-5 and TRBJ2-1; possibly TRBD2 for D (5 bases). CDR3 length: 15 residues. CDR1 and CDR2 from the germline V gene are SGHKS and YYEKEE (reference sequence). Trimming cost V 1 base and J 8 bases, with 16 bases left between them. CDR3 in amino acids: CASSLTHSPDYEQFF. Written as DNA, the CDR3 is TGTGCCAGCAGCTTGACACACTCTCCGGACTATGAGCAGTTCTTC.

The chain combines TRBV7-9 with TRBJ1-4; TRBD1 is a possible D gene (6 bases). There are 15 residues in the CDR3. Germline loops: CDR1 SEHNR, CDR2 FQNEAQ (reference sequence). Trimming took off 5 bases at V and 4 bases at J, with 14 bases between the two ends. Here the CDR3 reads CASSLGGTFNEKLFF. The CDR3 coding sequence is TGTGCCAGCAGCCTAGGGGGGACTTTTAATGAAAAACTGTTTTTT.

This chain joins TRBV6-5 and TRBJ2-7, with 9 bases lining up with TRBD1. Looked up from germline, CDR1 is MNHEY and CDR2 is SVGAGI. The V and J ends lost 5 bases and 4 bases, in that order; junction bases with no gene match: 3. The CDR3 covers 13 residues. CDR3 protein: CASSMDRGYEQYF. CDR3 in DNA: TGTGCCAGCAGTATGGACAGGGGATACGAGCAGTACTTC.

This chain joins TRBV5-8 and TRBJ2-1; 9 bases agree with TRBD2. Germline V lookup: CDR1 SGHTS, CDR2 YDEGEE. With 3 bases clipped from V and 3 bases from J, the junction kept 7 bases outside the gene matches. CDR3 length: 16 amino acids. In nucleotides, the CDR3 is TGTGCCAGCAGCTCCGGACAGACTAGCGGCTACAATGAGCAGTTCTTC. This codes for CASSSGQTSGYNEQFF.

This chain joins TRBV6-1 and TRBJ2-7, with 9 bases that match TRBD2. Looked up from germline, CDR1 is MNHNS and CDR2 is SASEGT. CDR3 length equals 16 residues. Unmatched junction bases numbered 9, after V lost 3 bases and J lost 3 bases. CDR3 amino acids: CASSDLASGTFYEQYF. DNA of the CDR3: TGTGCCAGCAGTGATCTCGCTAGCGGGACCTTCTACGAGCAGTACTTC.

This clone was counted a few times. J is TRBJ2-7 and V is TRBV6-5; 8 bases are shared with TRBD2. This CDR3 is built from 13 residues. Germline lookup yields CDR1 MNHEY and CDR2 SVGAGI. The J segment lost 5 bases and the V segment lost 5 bases, leaving 5 bases of the junction unmatched. As DNA, the CDR3 is TGTGCCAGCAGTAGGACTAGCAAGGACGAGCAGTACTTC. This sequence encodes CASSRTSKDEQYF.

This clone has a single count. This chain uses TRBV4-1 with TRBJ2-1; TRBD2 agrees at 7 bases. Germline assignment: CDR1 MGHRA and CDR2 YSYEKL. The CDR3 runs to 13 residues. V gave up 4 bases and J gave up 9 bases; unmatched junction bases: 6. CDR3 protein: CASSRGGRGEQFF. The CDR3 nucleotides are TGCGCCAGCAGCCGAGGTGGGAGGGGTGAGCAGTTCTTC.

This clone was picked up one time. The rearrangement links TRBV19 to TRBJ2-6, with TRBD1 identical over 8 bases. The CDR3 is made up of 16 amino acids. CDR1 and CDR2 (germline): LNHDA, SQIVND (reference sequence). The trim removed 4 bases at V and 4 bases at J, leaving 6 bases unmatched. CDR3 in amino acids: CASSKGQATGANVLTF. Written as DNA, the CDR3 is TGTGCCAGTAGTAAGGGACAGGCTACGGGGGCCAACGTCCTGACTTTC.

The genes are TRBV28 and TRBJ2-7, with TRBD2 identical over 11 bases. CDR1 is MDHEN, CDR2 SYDVKM, per germline. V dropped 7 bases and J dropped 4; count of bases not matched to a gene: 9. The CDR3 loop spans 15 amino acids. The CDR3 here is CASIAGTSGSYEQYF. Here the CDR3 DNA reads TGTGCCAGCATTGCCGGGACTAGCGGATCGTACGAGCAGTACTTC. Full variable domain (rest looked up from reference TRBV28 and TRBJ2-7): DVKVTQSSRYLVKRTGEKVFLECVQDMDHENMFWYRQDPGLGLRLIYFSYDVKMKEKGDIPEGYSVSREKKERFSLILESASTNQTSMYLCASIAGTSGSYEQYFGPGTRLTVT.

The chain carries TRBV4-2 and TRBJ2-1, with 9 bases that match TRBD2. There are 18 residues in the CDR3. V trimming: 0 bases; J trimming: 3 bases; junction bases outside the gene matches: 9. Germline lookup yields CDR1 LGHNA and CDR2 YNFKEQ. The CDR3 sequence is CASSQDVPSGNRYNEQFF. In nucleotides, the CDR3 is TGTGCCAGCAGCCAAGATGTGCCTAGCGGGAATCGCTACAATGAGCAGTTCTTC.

The chain combines TRBV28 with TRBJ2-3; the match to TRBD2 covers 11 bases. With V trimmed by 2 bases and J by 6 bases, 10 bases remained unmatched. The germline V gene encodes CDR1 MDHEN and CDR2 SYDVKM. This CDR3 is built from 17 residues. CDR3 coding DNA: TGTGCCAGCAGTTTACGTAAGGCTAGCGGGAGGTCCGATACGCAGTATTTT. This sequence encodes CASSLRKASGRSDTQYF.

This rearrangement joins TRBV6-2 or TRBV6-3 to TRBJ2-7, with 9 bases identical to TRBD1. CDR3 length: 14 amino acids. Germline V gene sequence: CDR1 MNHEY, CDR2 SVGEGT. V trimming: 5 bases; J trimming: 5 bases; junction bases outside the gene matches: 7. The CDR3 coding sequence is TGTGCCAGCAGTACGGGACAGGGCTTCGACGAGCAGTACTTC. As protein: CASSTGQGFDEQYF.

This clone was observed once. The V call is TRBV29-1, the J call TRBJ2-7; 12 bases are a match to TRBD2. The J segment lost 0 bases and the V segment lost 4 bases, leaving 16 bases of the junction unmatched. The CDR3 has 19 amino acids. Germline V gene data show CDR1 as SQVTM and CDR2 as ANQGSEA. The CDR3 is CSVGFIGTSGYRPSYEQYF. CDR3 in DNA: TGCAGCGTTGGATTCATCGGGACTAGCGGGTACAGGCCCTCCTACGAGCAGTACTTC.